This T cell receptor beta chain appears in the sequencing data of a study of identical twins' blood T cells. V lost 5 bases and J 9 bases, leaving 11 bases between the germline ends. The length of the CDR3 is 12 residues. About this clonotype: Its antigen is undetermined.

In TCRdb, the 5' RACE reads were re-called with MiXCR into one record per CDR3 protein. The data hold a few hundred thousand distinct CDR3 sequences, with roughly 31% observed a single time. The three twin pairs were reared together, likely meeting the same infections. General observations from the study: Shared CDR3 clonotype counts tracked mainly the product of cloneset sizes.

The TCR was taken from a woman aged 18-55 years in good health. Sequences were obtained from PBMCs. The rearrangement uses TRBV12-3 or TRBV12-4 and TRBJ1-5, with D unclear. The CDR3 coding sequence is TGTGCCAGCAGTCCCAGTGTTGGGCCCCAGCATTTT. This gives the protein CASSPSVGPQHF.